The 7 T cell receptor beta chains listed next were all sequenced from one sample in a study of shared clonotypes between healthy human individuals. Clones were sequenced by immunoSEQ multiplex PCR, and TCRdb holds only the in-frame ones, with some missing. The data contain a few million clones, around nine tenths of them singletons. Sequenced material: naive CD4+ T cells sorted from blood. Regarding subset: CD45RA+ positively selected. The receptor set was obtained from a man in his late teens or twenties in good health.

The chain employs TRBV30 and TRBJ2-7, with D uncertain. Deletions cut 0 bases from V and 2 bases from J, with 11 bases between. CDR1 and CDR2 (germline): GTSNPN, SVGIG (reference sequence). The CDR3 runs to 14 residues. For the CDR3, the DNA is TGTGCCTGGAGTGTAGGAGTAAGGGCCTACGAGCAGTACTTC. Residues: CAWSVGVRAYEQYF.

The V and J genes are TRBV27 and TRBJ2-7, with D hard to call. With 3 bases removed from V and 0 bases from J, the gap between germline ends came to 15 bases. This CDR3 is built from 16 residues. The germline V gene encodes CDR1 MNHEY and CDR2 SMNVEV (reference sequence). The CDR3 here is CASSFTIQDFSYEQYF. In DNA, the CDR3 is TGTGCCAGCAGTTTCACTATCCAAGATTTCTCCTACGAGCAGTACTTC.

The gene calls are TRBV28 and TRBJ2-7; perhaps TRBD1 as D (6 bases). Germline loops: CDR1 MDHEN, CDR2 SYDVKM. CDR3 length: 12 residues. The V and J ends lost 10 bases and 3 bases respectively, with 13 bases between them. CDR3 residues: CATRDTYYEQYF. The CDR3, as DNA: TGTGCCACTAGGGACACCTACTACGAGCAGTACTTC.

The chain has TRBV6-1 and TRBJ2-2; D is ambiguous. V was shortened by 2 bases and J by 7 bases, with 2 bases between the two germline ends. Germline loops: CDR1 MNHNS, CDR2 SASEGT. This CDR3 has 11 amino acids. The CDR3 nucleotides read TGTGCCAGCAGTGAAAACGGGGAGCTGTTTTTT. Translated, it gives CASSENGELFF.

The chain joins TRBV5-1 to TRBJ2-7; the match to TRBD2 covers 10 bases. Germline V lookup: CDR1 SGHRS, CDR2 YFSETQ. V lost 4 bases and J lost 1; bases outside the gene matches: 8. This CDR3 contains 16 residues. In DNA form, the CDR3 reads TGCGCCAGCAGCCCCGACCCTAGCGGGGGTTCCTACGAGCAGTACTTC. Translated, it gives CASSPDPSGGSYEQYF.

The V call is TRBV6-6, the J call TRBJ1-4; a weak D match, TRBD1 (5 bases). V lost 2 bases, J lost 2 bases, and 12 bases lay in between. This CDR3 region has 16 residues. Germline values: CDR1 MNHNY, CDR2 SVGAGI (reference sequence). The CDR3 coding sequence is TGTGCCAGCAGTTACGGGCGCGGGGGGACTAATGAAAAACTGTTTTTT. This translates into CASSYGRGGTNEKLFF.

The rearrangement joins TRBV7-2 to TRBJ1-1; D is unresolved. Trimming pared 9 bases from V and 2 bases from J, leaving 19 bases between. The CDR3 spans 15 residues. CDR1 and CDR2 from the germline V gene are SGHTA and FQGNSA. The CDR3 sequence: CASKLNGQSNTEAFF. The DNA for the CDR3 is TGTGCCAGTAAGCTGAACGGGCAGAGCAACACTGAAGCTTTCTTT. The whole variable domain, remainder taken from reference TRBV7-2 and TRBJ1-1, is GAGVSQSPSNKVTEKGKDVELRCDPISGHTALYWYRQSLGQGLEFLIYFQGNSAPDKSGLPSDRFSAERTGGSVSTLTIQRTQQEDSAVYLCASKLNGQSNTEAFFGQGTRLTVV.